Listed below are T cell receptor beta chains from one sample, sequenced in a study of glioma-infiltrating T cells. In TCRdb, the multiplex PCR reads were re-called with MiXCR into one record per CDR3 protein. The table lists over 130,000 distinct CDR3 sequences, about two fifths of them singletons, with around 18% in the top ten. Input material: glioma tissue, nonneoplastic brain tissue, or PBMCs (not recorded which). The receptor source for this set is a human donor with low-grade glioma or glioblastoma, undergoing nonglioma brain surgery, or in good health (not recorded which). CDR3s leave out the opening cysteine and the closing phenylalanine or tryptophan.

v_call	cdr3_aa
TRBV7-9	ASSSYEGYT
TRBV24-1	ATSDTGGNQPQH
TRBV5-5	ASSLGISGQGAYTEAF
TRBV6-2/TRBV6-3	ASTDMMRGTKY
TRBV6-1	ASSSDVAGGGETQY
TRBV4-1	ASSQDPNPYSNQPQH
TRBV28	ASSFPGDNSPLH
TRBV7-6	ASSLRDTDTQY
TRBV20-1	SAFASGNYEQY
TRBV20-1	SAKPAGGNNEQF
TRBV7-6	ASSSSGPSSYNEQF
TRBV19	ASSPSFDTDTQY
TRBV7-2	ASSPGPVITEAF
TRBV20-1	SATPGFGNTIY
TRBV5-4	ASKASGSIEQY
TRBV7-9	ASSLGDLSSYEQY
TRBV6-2/TRBV6-3	ASSYRTGPTPTEAF
TRBV6-1	ASGRQGSNQPQH
TRBV12-3/TRBV12-4	ASSLGGMKF
TRBV6-6	ASSYTTSGNTIY
TRBV4-1	ASSQDGRRGAHEQY
TRBV2	ASSAAGELF
TRBV20-1	SARHTDTQY
TRBV7-2	ASSVRTGEGYEQY
TRBV20-1	SEDGRAEDTQY
TRBV6-2/TRBV6-3	ASETGGDTDTQY
TRBV9	ASSGGDEQF
TRBV12-3/TRBV12-4	AISESTGETEAF
TRBV6-2/TRBV6-3	ASSYSSLGETQY
TRBV12-3/TRBV12-4	ASSSPPTDTQY
TRBV20-1	SARDDRAETQY
TRBV6-2/TRBV6-3	ASSYSFGTPSYEQY
TRBV20-1	SAIAPKNTEDF
TRBV6-1	ASTGGPTLSGNTIY
TRBV6-1	ASSLSGPNTYKQY
TRBV19	ASSRLAATDTQY
TRBV4-1	ASSQYRQANSGNTIY
TRBV6-6	ASSYSFVSQETQY
TRBV7-2	ASSFREVETQY
TRBV27	ASSWTGRHEQY
TRBV11-2	ASSLDGLHEQY
TRBV20-1	SARDLGGSYNSPLH
TRBV4-1	ASSQDTGVNTEAF
TRBV12-3/TRBV12-4	ASSLGGTSGTDTQY
TRBV6-1	ASSSTSGGAGEQY
TRBV5-6	ASSLVLAGDSYNEQF
TRBV2	ASSGTYRSSYNSPLH
TRBV24-1	ATSEGQFTDTQY
TRBV4-1	ASSQESSSQETQY
TRBV4-1	ASKGRNGYT
TRBV6-6	ASSYSGEGNYGYT
TRBV24-1	ATSTFAGVATDTQY
TRBV5-1	ASSPRYVSEAF